The following is a TCR beta chain sequence with its context. Produced via immunoSEQ multiplex PCR; TCRdb's table is partial and in-frame only. The sample includes 140,000 or so clones, 80% to 90% seen only once; the top ten take about 2.6%. This specimen belongs to a study of blood T cell repertoires in COVID-19. Germline V CDR1 and CDR2: LNHDA, SQIVND (reference sequence). There are 17 residues in the CDR3. The V end lost 3 bases, the J end lost 5 bases, and 20 bases lay between the germline ends. Sequenced: peripheral blood. This sequence originates from a human donor with acute or convalescent COVID-19. The donor label of this sample is uncertain. The chain couples TRBV19 to TRBJ2-4, with a weak D call TRBD1 (6 bases). Here the CDR3 DNA reads TGTGCCAGTAGTATTAATCAGGGGTGGGCAGGCCAAAACATTCAGTACTTC. It yields the protein CASSINQGWAGQNIQYF.